This T cell receptor (beta chain) was profiled in a study of T-cell memory formation after mild COVID-19. The CDR3 sequence is 17 residues long. The junction had 11 bases not matched to a gene; V was cut back by 2 bases and J by 4 bases. Germline values: CDR1 SGHDT, CDR2 YYEEEE. This clonotype has just a few counts. MiXCR, applied by TCRdb to the 5' RACE reads, yields one record per CDR3 protein. The sample holds around 310,000 distinct CDR3 sequences, less than 20% seen once. J is TRBJ2-5 and V is TRBV5-6; 10 nucleotides line up with TRBD2. The sequencing input was PBMCs or a T cell subset sorted from them (not recorded which). The TCR sequence derives from a young man who had mild COVID-19 (a few samples of this study predate the infection). Cell type and time point are not known. This chain's CDR3 is CASSFVQGTSAGETQYF. CDR3 in DNA: TGTGCCAGCAGCTTCGTCCAGGGGACTAGCGCCGGAGAGACCCAGTACTTC.